This T cell receptor beta chain is from a study of beta chain features in type 1 diabetes (dated by TCRdb to between 2018 and 2020). Concerning the study at large: Patients and healthy donors did not differ in mean age, gender distribution, total cell number or subset yield. A total of 107,917,701 sorted cells were examined across all samples, and RNA yield correlated strongly with the number of cells per subset. The study compared TCRB repertoires of sorted circulating CD4+ T cell subsets between recently diagnosed type 1 diabetes patients and matched healthy donors. Whereas all 30 or so donors provided naive and central memory subsets, regulatory and stem cell-like memory subsets were isolated from just 8 patients and roughly 8 healthy donors. Study-wide conclusions, independent of this receptor: A moderate but significant shortening of TCRB CDR3 length was observed in type 1 diabetes patients in all four CD4+ subsets. Because cDNA rather than genomic DNA was sequenced, highly expressing activated cells could have been over-represented, although no difference in activation and CD3 levels was found between groups. HLA sub-analyses involved small numbers of individuals, so any influence of HLA type on TCRB rearrangement remained unresolved. The naive, central memory and regulatory TCRB repertoires appeared to resemble one another more closely among patients than among healthy donors. At VDJ recombination sites, type 1 diabetes patients had fewer insertions and more deleted nucleotides, which implies abnormalities in thymic rearrangement. Shorter templates might have been favored by PCR, but patient and control samples were amplified and corrected together, so both groups would have been affected equally by any skew.

This clone was seen only a few times. Its antigen specificity is not known. No qualities accompany the bases; no much larger clone lies one base away. V loses 8 bases, J loses 6 bases, and the germline ends lie 16 bases apart. Taken from the germline V gene, the CDR1 and CDR2 loops are SGHTA and FQGTGA. From the cysteine through the phenylalanine, the CDR3 covers 14 amino acids. Just the 42-base CDR3 DNA is kept, in frame starting at base 1. A single peripheral blood draw of approximately 0.11 L on average was collected from each donor into heparinised tubes. Using a panel that included CD45RO, CCR7, CD25, CD127, CD95 and CD27, naive, central memory, regulatory and stem cell-like memory CD4+ T cells were sorted on a BD FACSAria II. Purity was above 98% for every sorted population. PBMCs were separated immediately by Lymphoprep density gradient centrifugation and were stained directly, without being cultured. So that batch effects would be minimized, each experiment stained and sorted samples in pairs, pairing one healthy donor with one patient.

All of the isolated RNA was reverse transcribed with the High Capacity cDNA Reverse Transcription Kit, so expressed TCRB transcripts were sequenced. Deep immunoSEQ sequencing was performed on naive, central memory and regulatory T cell samples, with an average of around 3.4 million total reads per sample. Sorted cells were lysed in RLT buffer, and RNA was extracted using DNase-treated RNeasy Micro or Mini kits according to cell number. To prevent cross-contamination, each cell subset was processed individually, whereas patient and healthy donor samples were processed jointly. The immunoSEQ multiplex PCR was used to amplify TCRB sequences from cDNA, generating 87-bp fragments that spanned the CDR3 region. Sequencing of the amplicons was performed on the Illumina HiSeq platform. The authors' pipeline ran thus. PCR bias was computationally corrected using synthetic template baselines, reads within Hamming distance 2 were collapsed, and singletons that could not be merged were discarded. Reads were aligned to IMGT to assign V, D and J genes, CDR3 length, and insertions or deletions at six rearrangement sites. Within each subset, clonotype counts were normalized to sorted cell number, and only after that were true diversity and Gini coefficients computed with the tcR R package. The overlap coefficient, calculated on TCRB nucleotide sequences, was used to measure repertoire sharing. Out-of-frame TCRB sequences from naive cells were analyzed as a proxy for the pre-selection repertoire. As stored in TCRdb, this immuneACCESS dataset retains in-frame rearrangements with V and J assigned. A fraction of the clones does not appear; measured against another copy, unresolved V genes explain less than half of the discrepancy, and the remainder lacks a known reason. That table gives V, J and clone size, and the DNA gave D and trimming. The sample has hundreds of thousands of clones on record, roughly a sixth of them singletons. 0.02% to 0.025% of the sample lies in the top ten.

Here the chain combines TRBV7-3 and TRBJ2-2, with a tentative D gene TRBD2 over 5 matching bases. The TCR comes from a woman aged 18-29 years in good health. The sequencing sample was made of naive CD4+ T cells from blood. What this sample's cell subset or site label stands for: true naive CD4+ T cells. The DNA sequence is TGTGCCAGCCGCCTTGCGGGTTTGGCCGGGGAGCTGTTTTTT. It is translated as CASRLAGLAGELFF.